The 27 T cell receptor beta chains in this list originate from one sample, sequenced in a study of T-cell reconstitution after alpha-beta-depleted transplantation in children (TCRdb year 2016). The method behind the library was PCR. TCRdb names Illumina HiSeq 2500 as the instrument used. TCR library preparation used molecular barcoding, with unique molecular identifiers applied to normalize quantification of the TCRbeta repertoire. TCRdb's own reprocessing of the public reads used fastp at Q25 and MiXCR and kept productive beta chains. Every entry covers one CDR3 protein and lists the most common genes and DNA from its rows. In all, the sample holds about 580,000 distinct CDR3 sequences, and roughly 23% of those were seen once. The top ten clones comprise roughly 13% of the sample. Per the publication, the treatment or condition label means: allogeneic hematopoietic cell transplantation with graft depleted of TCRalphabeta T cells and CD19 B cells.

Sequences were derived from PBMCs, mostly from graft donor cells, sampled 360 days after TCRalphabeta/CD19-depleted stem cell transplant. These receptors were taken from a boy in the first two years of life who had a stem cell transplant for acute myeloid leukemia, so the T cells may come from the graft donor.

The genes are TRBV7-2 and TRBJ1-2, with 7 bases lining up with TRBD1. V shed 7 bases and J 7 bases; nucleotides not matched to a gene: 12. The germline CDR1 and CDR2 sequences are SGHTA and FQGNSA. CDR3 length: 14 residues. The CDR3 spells CASIEGVGGFGYTF. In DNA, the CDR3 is TGTGCCAGCATCGAAGGGGTAGGGGGCTTTGGCTACACCTTC.

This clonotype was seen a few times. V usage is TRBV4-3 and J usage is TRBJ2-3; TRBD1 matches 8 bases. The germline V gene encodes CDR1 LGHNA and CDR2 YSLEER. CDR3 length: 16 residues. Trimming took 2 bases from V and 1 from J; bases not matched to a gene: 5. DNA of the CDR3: TGCGCCAGCAGCCAACAAGGACAGGGAGGCACAGATACGCAGTATTTT. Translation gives CASSQQGQGGTDTQYF.

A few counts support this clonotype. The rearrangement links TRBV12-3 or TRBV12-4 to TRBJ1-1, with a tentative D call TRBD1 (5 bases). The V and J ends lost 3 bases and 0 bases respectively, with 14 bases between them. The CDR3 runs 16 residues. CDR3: CASSFFDQGLNTEAFF. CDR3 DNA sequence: TGTGCCAGCAGTTTTTTCGACCAGGGACTGAACACTGAAGCTTTCTTT.

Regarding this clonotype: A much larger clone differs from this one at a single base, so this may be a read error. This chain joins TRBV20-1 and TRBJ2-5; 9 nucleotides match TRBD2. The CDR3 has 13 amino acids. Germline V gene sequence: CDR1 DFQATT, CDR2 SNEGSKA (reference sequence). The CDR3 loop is CSARVRGGETLYF. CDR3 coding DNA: TGCAGTGCTAGAGTGCGGGGGGGGGAGACCCTGTACTTC.

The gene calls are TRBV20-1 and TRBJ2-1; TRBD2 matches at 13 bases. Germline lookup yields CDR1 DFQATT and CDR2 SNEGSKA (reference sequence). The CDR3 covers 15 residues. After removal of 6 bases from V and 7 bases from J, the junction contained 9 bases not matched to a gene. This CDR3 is CSAIGLAGARNEQFF. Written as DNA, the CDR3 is TGCAGTGCAATTGGACTAGCGGGGGCCCGAAATGAGCAGTTCTTC.

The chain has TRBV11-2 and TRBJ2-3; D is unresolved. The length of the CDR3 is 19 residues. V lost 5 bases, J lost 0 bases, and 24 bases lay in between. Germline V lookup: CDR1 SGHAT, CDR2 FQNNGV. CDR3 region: CASSRPLGADGYSTDTQYF. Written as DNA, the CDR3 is TGTGCCAGCAGCCGTCCTTTAGGAGCCGACGGGTACAGCACAGATACGCAGTATTTT.

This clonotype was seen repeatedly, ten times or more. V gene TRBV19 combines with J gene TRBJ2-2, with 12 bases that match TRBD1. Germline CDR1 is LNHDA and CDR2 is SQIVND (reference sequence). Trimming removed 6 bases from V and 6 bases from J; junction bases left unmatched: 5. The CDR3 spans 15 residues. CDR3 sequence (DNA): TGTGCCAGTAGGTCGGGACAGGGGGCCTCCGGGGAGCTGTTTTTT. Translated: CASRSGQGASGELFF.

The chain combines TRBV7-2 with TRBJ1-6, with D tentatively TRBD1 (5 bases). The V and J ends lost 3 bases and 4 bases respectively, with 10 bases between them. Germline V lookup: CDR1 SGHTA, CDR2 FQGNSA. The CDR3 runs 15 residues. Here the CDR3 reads CASSLTRTYNSPLHF. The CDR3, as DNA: TGTGCCAGCAGCTTGACCCGGACATATAATTCACCCCTCCACTTT.

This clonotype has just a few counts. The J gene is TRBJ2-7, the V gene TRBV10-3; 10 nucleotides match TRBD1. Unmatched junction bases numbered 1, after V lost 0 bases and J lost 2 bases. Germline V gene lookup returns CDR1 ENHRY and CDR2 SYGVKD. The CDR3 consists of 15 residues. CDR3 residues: CAISESGTGAYEQYF. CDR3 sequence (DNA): TGTGCCATCAGTGAGTCGGGGACAGGGGCCTACGAGCAGTACTTC.

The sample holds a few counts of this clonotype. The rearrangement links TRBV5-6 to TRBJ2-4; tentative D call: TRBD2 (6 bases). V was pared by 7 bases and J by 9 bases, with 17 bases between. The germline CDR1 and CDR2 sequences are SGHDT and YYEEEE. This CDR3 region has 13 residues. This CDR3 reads CASEMTGVGIQYF. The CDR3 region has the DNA TGTGCCAGCGAAATGACGGGGGTCGGCATTCAGTACTTC. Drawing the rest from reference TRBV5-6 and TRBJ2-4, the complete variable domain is DAGVTQSPTHLIKTRGQQVTLRCSPKSGHDTVSWYQQALGQGPQFIFQYYEEEERQRGNFPDRFSGHQFPNYSSELNVNALLLGDSALYLCASEMTGVGIQYFGAGTRLSVL.

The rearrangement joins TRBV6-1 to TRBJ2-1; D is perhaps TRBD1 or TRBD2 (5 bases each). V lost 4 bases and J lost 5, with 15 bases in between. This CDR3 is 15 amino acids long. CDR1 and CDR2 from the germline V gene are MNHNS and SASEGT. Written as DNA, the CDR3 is TGTGCCAGCAGTGGGGGGACGGGGCCCCACAATGAGCAGTTCTTC. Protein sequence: CASSGGTGPHNEQFF.

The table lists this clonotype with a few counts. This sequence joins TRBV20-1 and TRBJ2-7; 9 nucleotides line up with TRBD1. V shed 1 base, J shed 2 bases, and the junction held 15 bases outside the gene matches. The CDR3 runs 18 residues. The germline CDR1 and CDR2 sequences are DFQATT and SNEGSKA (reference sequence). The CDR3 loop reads CSARVKGQGIRAAYEQYF. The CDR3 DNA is TGCAGTGCTAGAGTTAAGGGACAGGGAATAAGGGCGGCCTACGAGCAGTACTTC.

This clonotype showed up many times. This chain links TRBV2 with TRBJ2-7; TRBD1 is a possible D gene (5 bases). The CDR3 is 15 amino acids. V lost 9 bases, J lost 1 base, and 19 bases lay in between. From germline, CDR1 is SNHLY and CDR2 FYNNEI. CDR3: CASQKGVIQSYEQYF. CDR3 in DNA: TGTGCCAGTCAAAAAGGGGTCATACAGTCCTACGAGCAGTACTTC.

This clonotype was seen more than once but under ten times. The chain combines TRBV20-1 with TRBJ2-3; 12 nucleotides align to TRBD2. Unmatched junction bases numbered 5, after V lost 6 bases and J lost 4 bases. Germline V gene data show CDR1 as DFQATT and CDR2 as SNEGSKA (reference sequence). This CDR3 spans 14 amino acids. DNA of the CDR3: TGCAGTGCCCCGACTAGCGGGGGAGCAGATACGCAGTATTTT. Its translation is CSAPTSGGADTQYF.

CDR3 residues: CASIGGSHTEAFF. CDR3 sequence (DNA): TGCGCCAGCATTGGGGGGTCTCACACTGAAGCTTTCTTT. V usage is TRBV5-1 and J usage is TRBJ1-1; a possible D gene is TRBD1 (5 bases). CDR3 length: 13 residues. Between the trimmed V and J ends, which lost 6 bases and 3 bases, there was a span of 12 bases. From germline, CDR1 is SGHRS and CDR2 YFSETQ.

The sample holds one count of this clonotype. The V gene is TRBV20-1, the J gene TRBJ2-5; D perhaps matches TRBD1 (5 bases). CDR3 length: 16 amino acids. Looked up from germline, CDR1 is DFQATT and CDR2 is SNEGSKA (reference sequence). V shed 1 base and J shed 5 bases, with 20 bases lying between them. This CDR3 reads CSARVGAGRLLETQYF. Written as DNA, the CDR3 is TGCAGTGCTAGAGTTGGGGCAGGCCGGCTTTTGGAGACCCAGTACTTC.

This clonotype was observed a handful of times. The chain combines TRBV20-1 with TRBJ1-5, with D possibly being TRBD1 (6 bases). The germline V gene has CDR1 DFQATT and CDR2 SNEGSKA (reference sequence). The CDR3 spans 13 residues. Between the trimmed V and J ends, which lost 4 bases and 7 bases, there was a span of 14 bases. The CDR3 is CSAIDRIGQPQHF. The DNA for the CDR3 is TGCAGTGCTATAGACAGGATTGGACAGCCCCAGCATTTT.

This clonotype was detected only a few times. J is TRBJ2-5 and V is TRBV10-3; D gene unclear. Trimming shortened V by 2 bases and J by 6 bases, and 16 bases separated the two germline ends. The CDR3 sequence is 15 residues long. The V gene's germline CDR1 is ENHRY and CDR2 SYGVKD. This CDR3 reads CAISEPYGQVKTQYF. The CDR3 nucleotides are TGTGCCATCAGTGAGCCCTACGGCCAGGTGAAGACCCAGTACTTC.

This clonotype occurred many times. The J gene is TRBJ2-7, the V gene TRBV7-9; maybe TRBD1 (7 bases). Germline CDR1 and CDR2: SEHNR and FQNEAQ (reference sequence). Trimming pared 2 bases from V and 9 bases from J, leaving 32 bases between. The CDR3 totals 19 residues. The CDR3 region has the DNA TGTGCCAGCAGCTTACGTCGAAGGGCGCCAGGGGGGACTTTTACGAGGCAGTACTTC. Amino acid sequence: CASSLRRRAPGGTFTRQYF.

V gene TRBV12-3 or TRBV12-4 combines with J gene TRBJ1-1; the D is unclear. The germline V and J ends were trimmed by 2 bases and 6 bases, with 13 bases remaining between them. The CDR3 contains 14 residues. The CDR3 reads CASSLSGVNSEAFF. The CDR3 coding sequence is TGTGCCAGCAGTTTATCCGGGGTAAACTCTGAAGCTTTCTTT.

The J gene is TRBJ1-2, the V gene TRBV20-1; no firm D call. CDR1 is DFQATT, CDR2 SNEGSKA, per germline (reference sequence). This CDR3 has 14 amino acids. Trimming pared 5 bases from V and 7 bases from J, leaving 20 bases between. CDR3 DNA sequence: TGCAGTGCTCCTAGTCCGACCGGAACGTTTGGCTACACCTTC. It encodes CSAPSPTGTFGYTF.

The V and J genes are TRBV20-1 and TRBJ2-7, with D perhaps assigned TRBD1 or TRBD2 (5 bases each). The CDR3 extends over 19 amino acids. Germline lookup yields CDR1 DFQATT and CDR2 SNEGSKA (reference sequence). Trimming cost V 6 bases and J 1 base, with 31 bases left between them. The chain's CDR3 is CSATRARAGPSRSSYEQYV. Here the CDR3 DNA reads TGCAGTGCCACGAGGGCACGCGCAGGGCCCTCGAGGTCATCCTACGAGCAGTACGTC.

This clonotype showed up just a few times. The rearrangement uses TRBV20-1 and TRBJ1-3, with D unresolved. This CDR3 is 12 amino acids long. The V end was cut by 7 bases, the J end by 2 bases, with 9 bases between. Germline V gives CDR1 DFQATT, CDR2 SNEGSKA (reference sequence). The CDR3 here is CSGKKTGNTIYF. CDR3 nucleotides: TGCAGTGGAAAGAAAACTGGAAACACCATATATTTT.

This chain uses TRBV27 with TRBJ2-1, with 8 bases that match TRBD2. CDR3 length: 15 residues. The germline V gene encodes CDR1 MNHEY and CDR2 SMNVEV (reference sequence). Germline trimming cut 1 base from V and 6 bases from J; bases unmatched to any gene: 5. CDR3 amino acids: CASSLYGGAGNEQFF. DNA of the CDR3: TGTGCCAGCAGTTTATACGGGGGGGCCGGCAATGAGCAGTTCTTC.

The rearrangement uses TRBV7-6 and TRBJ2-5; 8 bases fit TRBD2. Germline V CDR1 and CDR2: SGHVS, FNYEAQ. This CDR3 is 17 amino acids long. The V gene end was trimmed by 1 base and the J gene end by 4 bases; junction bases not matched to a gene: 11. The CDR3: CASSLGGGGGRRETQYF. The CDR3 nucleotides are TGTGCCAGCAGCTTAGGTGGAGGCGGGGGGCGGCGAGAGACCCAGTACTTC.

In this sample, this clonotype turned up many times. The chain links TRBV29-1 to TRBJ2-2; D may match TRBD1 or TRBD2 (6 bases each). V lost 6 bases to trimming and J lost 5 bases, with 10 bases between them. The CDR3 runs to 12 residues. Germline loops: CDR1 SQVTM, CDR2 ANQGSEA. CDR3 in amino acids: CSVRGGTGELFF. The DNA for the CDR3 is TGCAGCGTCCGAGGGGGGACCGGGGAGCTGTTTTTT.

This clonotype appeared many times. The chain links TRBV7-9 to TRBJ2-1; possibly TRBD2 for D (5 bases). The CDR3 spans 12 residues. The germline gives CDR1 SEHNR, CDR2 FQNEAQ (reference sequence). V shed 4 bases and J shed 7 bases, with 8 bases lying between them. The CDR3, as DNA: TGTGCCAGCAGCTACACGGGGAATGAGCAGTTCTTC. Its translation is CASSYTGNEQFF.